The subject of this entry is one TCR beta chain. Clones were sequenced by immunoSEQ multiplex PCR, and TCRdb holds only the in-frame ones, with some missing. The sample holds about 69,000 clones; 79% are singletons and the top ten take approximately 15%. The sample originates from a study of blood T cell repertoires in COVID-19. Study context: The analysed material was cDNA or gDNA that came from T cells, B-cell-depleted T cells, or PBMCs.

CDR3 length: 14 residues. Germline lookup yields CDR1 SGHRS and CDR2 YFSETQ. Trimming removed 4 bases from V and 1 base from J, with 11 bases in between. J is TRBJ1-2 and V is TRBV5-1, with a tentative D call TRBD1 (6 bases). The sequencing sample was made of peripheral blood. This receptor was taken from a man between 60 and 75 years old with acute or convalescent COVID-19. In DNA form, the CDR3 reads TGCGCCAGCAGCGTGGGGACAATTAACTATGGCTACACCTTC. It codes for CASSVGTINYGYTF.